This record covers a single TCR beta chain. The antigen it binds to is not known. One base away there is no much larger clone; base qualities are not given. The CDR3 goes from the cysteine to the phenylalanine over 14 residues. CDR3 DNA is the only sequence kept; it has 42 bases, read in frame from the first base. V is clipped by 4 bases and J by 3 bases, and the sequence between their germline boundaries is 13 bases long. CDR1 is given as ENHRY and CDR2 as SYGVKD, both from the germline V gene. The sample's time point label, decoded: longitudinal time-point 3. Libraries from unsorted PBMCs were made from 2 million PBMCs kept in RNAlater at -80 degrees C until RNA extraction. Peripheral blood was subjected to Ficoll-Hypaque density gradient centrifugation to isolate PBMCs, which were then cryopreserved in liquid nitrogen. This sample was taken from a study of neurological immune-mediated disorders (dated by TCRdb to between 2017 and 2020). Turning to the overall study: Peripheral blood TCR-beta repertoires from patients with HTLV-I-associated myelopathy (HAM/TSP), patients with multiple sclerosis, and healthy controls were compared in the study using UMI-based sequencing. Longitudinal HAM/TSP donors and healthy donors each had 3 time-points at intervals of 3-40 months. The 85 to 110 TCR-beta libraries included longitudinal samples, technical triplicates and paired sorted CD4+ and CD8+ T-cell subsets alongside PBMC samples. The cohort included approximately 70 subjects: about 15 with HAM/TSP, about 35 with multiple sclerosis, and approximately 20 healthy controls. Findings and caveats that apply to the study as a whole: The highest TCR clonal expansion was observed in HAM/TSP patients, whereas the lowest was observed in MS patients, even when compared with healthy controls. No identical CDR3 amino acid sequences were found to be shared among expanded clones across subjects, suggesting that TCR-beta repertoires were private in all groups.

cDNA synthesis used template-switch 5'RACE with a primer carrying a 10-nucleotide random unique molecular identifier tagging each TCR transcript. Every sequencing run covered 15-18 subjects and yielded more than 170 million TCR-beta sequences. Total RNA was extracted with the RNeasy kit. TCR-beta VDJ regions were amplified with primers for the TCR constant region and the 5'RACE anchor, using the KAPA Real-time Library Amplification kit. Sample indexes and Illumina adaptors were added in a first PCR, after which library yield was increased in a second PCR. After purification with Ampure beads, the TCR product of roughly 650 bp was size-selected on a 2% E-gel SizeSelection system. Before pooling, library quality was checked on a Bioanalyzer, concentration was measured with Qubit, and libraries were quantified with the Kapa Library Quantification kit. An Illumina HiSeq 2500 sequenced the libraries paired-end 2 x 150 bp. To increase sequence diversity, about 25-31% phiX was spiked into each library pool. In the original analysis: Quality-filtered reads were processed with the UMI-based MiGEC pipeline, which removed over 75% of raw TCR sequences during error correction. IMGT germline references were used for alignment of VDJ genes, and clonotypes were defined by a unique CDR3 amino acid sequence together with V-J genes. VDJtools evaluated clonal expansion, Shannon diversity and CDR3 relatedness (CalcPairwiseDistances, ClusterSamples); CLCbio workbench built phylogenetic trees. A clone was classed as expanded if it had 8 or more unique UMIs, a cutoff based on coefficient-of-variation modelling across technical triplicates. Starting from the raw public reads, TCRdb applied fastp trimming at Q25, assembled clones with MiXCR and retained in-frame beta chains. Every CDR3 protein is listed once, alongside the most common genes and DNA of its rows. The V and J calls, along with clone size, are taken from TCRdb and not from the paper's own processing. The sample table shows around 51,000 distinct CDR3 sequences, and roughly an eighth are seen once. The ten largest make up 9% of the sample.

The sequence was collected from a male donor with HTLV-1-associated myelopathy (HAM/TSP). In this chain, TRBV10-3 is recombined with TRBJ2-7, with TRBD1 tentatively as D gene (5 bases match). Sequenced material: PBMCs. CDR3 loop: CAISAAGRDYEQYF. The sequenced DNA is TGTGCCATCAGTGCGGCAGGCAGGGACTACGAGCAGTACTTC.